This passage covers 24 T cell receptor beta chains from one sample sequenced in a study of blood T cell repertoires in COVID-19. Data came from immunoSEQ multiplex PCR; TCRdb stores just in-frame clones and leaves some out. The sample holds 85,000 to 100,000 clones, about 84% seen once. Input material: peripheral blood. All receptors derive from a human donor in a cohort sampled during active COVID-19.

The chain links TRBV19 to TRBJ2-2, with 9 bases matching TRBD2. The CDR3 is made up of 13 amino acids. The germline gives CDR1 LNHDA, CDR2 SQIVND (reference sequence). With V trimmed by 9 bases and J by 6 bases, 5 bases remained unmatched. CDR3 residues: CASRLAASGELFF. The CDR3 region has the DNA TGTGCCAGCAGACTAGCGGCCTCCGGGGAGCTGTTTTTT.

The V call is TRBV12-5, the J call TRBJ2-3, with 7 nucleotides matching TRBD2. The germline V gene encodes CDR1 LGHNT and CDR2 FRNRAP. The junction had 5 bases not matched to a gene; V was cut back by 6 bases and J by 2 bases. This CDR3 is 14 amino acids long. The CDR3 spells CASGKKRDTDTQYF. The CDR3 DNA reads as TGTGCTAGTGGCAAAAAGCGGGACACAGATACGCAGTATTTT.

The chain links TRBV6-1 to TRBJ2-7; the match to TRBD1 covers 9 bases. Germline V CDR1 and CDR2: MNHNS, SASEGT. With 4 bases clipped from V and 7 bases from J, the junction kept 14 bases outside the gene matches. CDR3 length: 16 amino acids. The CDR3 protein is CASSGLGQGGGSEQYF. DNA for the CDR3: TGTGCCAGCAGTGGACTGGGACAGGGAGGGGGAAGTGAGCAGTACTTC.

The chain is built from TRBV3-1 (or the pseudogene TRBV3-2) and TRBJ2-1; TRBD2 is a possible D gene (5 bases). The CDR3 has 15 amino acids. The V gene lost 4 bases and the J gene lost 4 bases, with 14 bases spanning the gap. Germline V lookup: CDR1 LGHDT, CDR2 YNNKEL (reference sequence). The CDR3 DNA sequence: TGTGCCAGCAGCCTAAGCCCGGGGAAGTACAATGAGCAGTTCTTC. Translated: CASSLSPGKYNEQFF.

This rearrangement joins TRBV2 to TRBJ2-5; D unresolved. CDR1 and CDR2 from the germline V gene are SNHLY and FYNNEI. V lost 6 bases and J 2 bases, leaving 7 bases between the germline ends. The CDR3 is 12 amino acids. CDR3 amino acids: CASRELQETQYF. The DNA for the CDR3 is TGTGCCAGCAGGGAGTTGCAAGAGACCCAGTACTTC. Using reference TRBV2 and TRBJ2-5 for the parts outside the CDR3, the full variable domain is EPEVTQTPSHQVTQMGQEVILRCVPISNHLYFYWYRQILGQKVEFLVSFYNNEISEKSEIFDDQFSVERPDGSNFTLKIRSTKLEDSAMYFCASRELQETQYFGPGTRLLVL.

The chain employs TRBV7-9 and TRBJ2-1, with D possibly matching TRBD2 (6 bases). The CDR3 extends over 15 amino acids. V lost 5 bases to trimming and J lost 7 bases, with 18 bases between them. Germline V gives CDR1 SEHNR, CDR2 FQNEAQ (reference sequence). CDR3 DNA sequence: TGTGCCAGCAGCCTAGAGATGGGACTGTCAAATGAGCAGTTCTTC. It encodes CASSLEMGLSNEQFF.

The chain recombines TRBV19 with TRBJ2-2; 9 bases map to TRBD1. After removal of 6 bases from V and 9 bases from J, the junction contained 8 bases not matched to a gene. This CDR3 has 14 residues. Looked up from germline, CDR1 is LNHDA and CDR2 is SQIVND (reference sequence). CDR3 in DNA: TGTGCCAGTAGGTCGACAGGGGGAACGCGGGAGCTGTTTTTT. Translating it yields CASRSTGGTRELFF.

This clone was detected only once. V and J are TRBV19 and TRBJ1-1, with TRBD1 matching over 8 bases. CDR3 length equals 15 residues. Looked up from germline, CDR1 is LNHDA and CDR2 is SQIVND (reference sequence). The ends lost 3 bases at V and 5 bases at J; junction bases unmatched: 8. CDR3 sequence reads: CASSMTGQGWTEAFF. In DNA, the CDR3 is TGTGCCAGTAGTATGACAGGACAGGGATGGACTGAAGCTTTCTTT.

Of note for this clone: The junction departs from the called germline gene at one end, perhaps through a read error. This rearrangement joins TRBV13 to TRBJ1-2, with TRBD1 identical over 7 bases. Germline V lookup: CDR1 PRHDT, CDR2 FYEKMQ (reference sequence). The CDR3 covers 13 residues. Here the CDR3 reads CASSVGTDTGYTF. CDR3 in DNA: TGTGCCAGCAGCGTAGGGACAGATACCGGCTACACCTTC.

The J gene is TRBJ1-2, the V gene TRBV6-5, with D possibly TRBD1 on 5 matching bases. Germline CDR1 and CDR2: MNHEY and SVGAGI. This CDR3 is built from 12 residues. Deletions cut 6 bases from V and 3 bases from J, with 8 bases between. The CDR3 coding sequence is TGTGCCAGCAGAACGACAGACTATGGCTACACCTTC. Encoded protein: CASRTTDYGYTF.

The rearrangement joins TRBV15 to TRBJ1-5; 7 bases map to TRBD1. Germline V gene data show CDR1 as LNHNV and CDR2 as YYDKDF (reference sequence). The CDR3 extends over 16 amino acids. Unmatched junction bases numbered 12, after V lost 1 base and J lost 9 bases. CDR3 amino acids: CATSRGDSGYFLPQHF. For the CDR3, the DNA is TGTGCCACCAGCAGAGGGGACAGTGGGTATTTTCTGCCCCAGCATTTT.

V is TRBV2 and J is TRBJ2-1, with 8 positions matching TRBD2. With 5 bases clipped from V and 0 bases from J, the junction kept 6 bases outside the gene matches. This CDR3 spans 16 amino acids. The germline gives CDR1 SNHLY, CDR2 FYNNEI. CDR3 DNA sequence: TGTGCCAGCAGTCGGGAGGGGGAGAGCTCCTACAATGAGCAGTTCTTC. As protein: CASSREGESSYNEQFF.

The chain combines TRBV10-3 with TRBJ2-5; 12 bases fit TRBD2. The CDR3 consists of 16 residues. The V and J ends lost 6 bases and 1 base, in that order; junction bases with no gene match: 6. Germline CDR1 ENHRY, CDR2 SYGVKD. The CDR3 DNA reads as TGTGCCATCAGCCCGACTAGCGGGGGTCCCCAAGAGACCCAGTACTTC. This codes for CAISPTSGGPQETQYF.

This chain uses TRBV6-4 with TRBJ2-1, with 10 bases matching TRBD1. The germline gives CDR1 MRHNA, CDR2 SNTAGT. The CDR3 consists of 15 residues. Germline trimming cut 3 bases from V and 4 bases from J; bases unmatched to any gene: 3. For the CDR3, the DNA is TGTGCCAGCAGTGAAGGACAGGGGGGTTACAATGAGCAGTTCTTC. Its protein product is CASSEGQGGYNEQFF.

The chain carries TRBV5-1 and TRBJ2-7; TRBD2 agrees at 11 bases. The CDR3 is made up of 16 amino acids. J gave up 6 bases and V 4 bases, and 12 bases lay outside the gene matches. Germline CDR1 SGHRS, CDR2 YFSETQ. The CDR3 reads CASSTSTSGTSSEQYF. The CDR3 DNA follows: TGCGCCAGCAGCACGTCGACTAGCGGGACATCGAGCGAGCAGTACTTC. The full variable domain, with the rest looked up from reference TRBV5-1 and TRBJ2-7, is KAGVTQTPRYLIKTRGQQVTLSCSPISGHRSVSWYQQTPGQGLQFLFEYFSETQRNKGNFPGRFSGRQFSNSRSEMNVSTLELGDSALYLCASSTSTSGTSSEQYFGPGTRLTVT.

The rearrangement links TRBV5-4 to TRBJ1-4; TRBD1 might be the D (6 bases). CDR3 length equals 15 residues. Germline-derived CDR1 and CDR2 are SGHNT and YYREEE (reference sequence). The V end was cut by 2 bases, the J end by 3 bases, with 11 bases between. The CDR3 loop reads CASSFGGAANEKLFF. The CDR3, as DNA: TGTGCCAGCAGCTTCGGGGGGGCAGCTAATGAAAAACTGTTTTTT.

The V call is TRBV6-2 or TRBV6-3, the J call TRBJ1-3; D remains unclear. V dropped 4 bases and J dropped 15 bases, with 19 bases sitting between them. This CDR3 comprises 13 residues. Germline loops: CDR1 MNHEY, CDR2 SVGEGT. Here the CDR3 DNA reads TGTGCCAGCAGTTCCCCCTCCTATATAACGGGATATTTT. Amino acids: CASSSPSYITGYF.

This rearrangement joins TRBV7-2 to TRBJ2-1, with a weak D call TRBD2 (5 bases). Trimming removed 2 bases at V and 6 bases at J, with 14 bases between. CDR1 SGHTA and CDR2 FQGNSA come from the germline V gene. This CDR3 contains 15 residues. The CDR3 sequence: CASSLLGDLSNEQFF. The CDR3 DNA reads TGTGCCAGCAGCTTACTGGGAGATTTGAGCAATGAGCAGTTCTTC.

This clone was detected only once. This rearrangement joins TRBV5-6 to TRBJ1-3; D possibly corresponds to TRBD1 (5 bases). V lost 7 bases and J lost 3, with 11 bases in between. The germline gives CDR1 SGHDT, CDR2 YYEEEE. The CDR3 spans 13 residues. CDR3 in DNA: TGTGCCAGCGCTCGGGACTTTGGAAACACCATATATTTT. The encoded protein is CASARDFGNTIYF.

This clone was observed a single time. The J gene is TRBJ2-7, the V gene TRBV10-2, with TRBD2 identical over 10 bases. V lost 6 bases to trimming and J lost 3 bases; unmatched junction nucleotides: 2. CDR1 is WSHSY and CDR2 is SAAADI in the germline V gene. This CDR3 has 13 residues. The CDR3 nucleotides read TGCGCCAGCAGGTGGACTAGCGGCTACGAGCAGTACTTC. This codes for CASRWTSGYEQYF.

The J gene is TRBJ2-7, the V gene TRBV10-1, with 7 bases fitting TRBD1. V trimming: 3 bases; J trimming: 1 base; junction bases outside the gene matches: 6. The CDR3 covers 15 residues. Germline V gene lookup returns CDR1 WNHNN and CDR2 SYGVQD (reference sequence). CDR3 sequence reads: CASSDSPGQSYEQYF. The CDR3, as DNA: TGCGCCAGCAGTGATTCCCCGGGACAGTCCTACGAGCAGTACTTC.

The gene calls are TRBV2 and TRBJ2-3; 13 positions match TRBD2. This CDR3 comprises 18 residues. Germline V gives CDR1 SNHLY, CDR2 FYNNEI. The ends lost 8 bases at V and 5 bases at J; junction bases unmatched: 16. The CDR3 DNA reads TGTGCCAGCTCTCTTATAATTTGGACTAGCGGGAGTGGAGATACGCAGTATTTT. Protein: CASSLIIWTSGSGDTQYF.

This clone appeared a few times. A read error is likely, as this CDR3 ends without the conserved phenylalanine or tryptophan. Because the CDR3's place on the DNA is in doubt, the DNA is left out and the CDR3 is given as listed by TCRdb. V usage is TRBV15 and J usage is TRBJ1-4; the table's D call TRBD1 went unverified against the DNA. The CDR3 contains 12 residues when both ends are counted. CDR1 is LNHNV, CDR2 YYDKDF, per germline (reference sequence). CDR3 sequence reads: CATSTRTGIPTL.

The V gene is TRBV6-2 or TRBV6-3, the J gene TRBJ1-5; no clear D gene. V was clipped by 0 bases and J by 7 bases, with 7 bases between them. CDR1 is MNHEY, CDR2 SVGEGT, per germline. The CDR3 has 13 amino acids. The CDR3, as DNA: TGTGCCAGCAGTTACTCGCTTCGGCAGCCCCAGCATTTT. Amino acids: CASSYSLRQPQHF.